A selection of T cell receptor beta chains follows, all from one sample in a study of T-cell memory formation after mild COVID-19. TCRdb reanalysed the 5' RACE reads using MiXCR and keeps one entry per CDR3 protein. Among about 560,000 distinct CDR3 sequences listed, under 20% were seen once. The source material was PBMCs or a T cell subset sorted from them (not recorded which). The receptors stem from an adult woman who had mild COVID-19 (a few samples of this study predate the infection). Cell type and time point are not known. Each CDR3 is given with its conserved first and last residue. A D gene is named only where the DNA matches it firmly. Clone size, where shown, is once, few, many, or a class for clones that have expanded.

V,J,size,D,CDR3,DNA
TRBV12-3/TRBV12-4,TRBJ1-5,many,-,CASRPPSGGRPQHF,TGTGCCAGCAGGCCCCCATCCGGGGGTAGGCCCCAGCATTTT
TRBV4-1,TRBJ2-1,few,TRBD2,CASSQDGLAGINEQFF,TGCGCCAGCAGCCAAGACGGGCTAGCGGGCATCAATGAGCAGTTCTTC
TRBV5-1,TRBJ2-3,-,TRBD2,CASSHGLAGSLDTQYF,TGCGCCAGCAGTCATGGACTAGCGGGGTCCTTAGATACGCAGTATTTT
TRBV4-2,TRBJ1-2,-,-,CASSQDGDNYGYTF,TGTGCCAGCAGCCAAGATGGGGATAACTATGGCTACACCTTC
TRBV6-2/TRBV6-3,TRBJ2-1,many,-,CASSYLLAPLGVSYNEQFF,TGTGCCAGCAGTTACCTACTAGCACCCTTGGGGGTTTCCTACAATGAGCAGTTCTTC
TRBV6-5,TRBJ1-1,-,TRBD1,CASSYSKGTVNTEAFF,TGTGCCAGCAGTTACTCCAAGGGGACAGTGAACACTGAAGCTTTCTTT
TRBV28,TRBJ2-2,-,TRBD2,CASRRGLAGGNTGELFF,TGTGCCAGCAGGCGGGGACTAGCGGGGGGGAACACCGGGGAGCTGTTTTTT
TRBV7-8,TRBJ1-1,-,TRBD1,CASSRGSGTVNTEAFF,TGTGCCAGCAGCCGAGGATCCGGGACAGTGAACACTGAAGCTTTCTTT
TRBV7-8,TRBJ2-6,-,-,CASSRIHVSGANVLTF,TGTGCCAGCAGTCGAATACATGTCTCTGGGGCCAACGTCCTGACTTTC
TRBV20-1,TRBJ2-5,-,-,CSARDRGLGETQYF,TGCAGTGCTAGAGATCGTGGTCTTGGGGAGACCCAGTACTTC
TRBV15,TRBJ2-1,-,-,CATSSRRNPGEDEQFF,TGTGCCACCAGCTCCCGAAGGAATCCGGGAGAGGATGAGCAGTTCTTC
TRBV6-6,TRBJ2-7,-,-,CASSNAPYEQYF,TGTGCCAGCAGTAACGCCCCCTACGAGCAGTACTTC
TRBV24-1,TRBJ1-5,few,-,CATSATGLQPQHF,TGTGCCACCAGTGCCACAGGGTTACAGCCCCAGCATTTT
TRBV7-2,TRBJ2-1,-,TRBD2,CASSSPPTSGLYNEQFF,TGTGCCAGCAGCTCACCCCCGACTAGCGGTCTATACAATGAGCAGTTCTTC
TRBV5-1,TRBJ2-1,-,-,CASSLVTSYNEQFF,TGCGCCAGCAGCTTGGTCACGTCCTACAATGAGCAGTTCTTC
TRBV2,TRBJ2-2,-,-,CASTLGPPPGELFF,TGTGCCAGCACTTTGGGACCACCCCCCGGGGAGCTGTTTTTT
TRBV5-1,TRBJ1-5,few,-,CASSLEPGDSQPQHF,TGCGCCAGCAGCTTGGAGCCAGGGGATTCTCAGCCCCAGCATTTT
TRBV6-1,TRBJ2-3,few,-,CASSTDTGGTDTQYF,TGTGCCAGCAGTACCGACACTGGGGGCACAGATACGCAGTATTTT